This T cell receptor beta chain comes out of a study of shared clonotypes between healthy human individuals. Study-level results: Between a few donors, naive CD4 clonotypes were shared at a level of about 5%.

Assay: immunoSEQ multiplex PCR; the TCRdb copy retains only in-frame clones and omits some. The data contain some 2 million clones, 85% to 95% of them singletons. With respect to this clone: The antigen is unknown.

This CDR3 is 15 amino acids long. The V end lost 4 bases, the J end lost 1 base, and 13 bases lay between the germline ends. Germline lookup yields CDR1 PRHDT and CDR2 FYEKMQ (reference sequence). The naive CD8 population came from CD45RO-negative cells selected for CCR7, without terminally differentiated effector memory CD45RA+ cells. Sample: naive CD8+ T cells sorted from blood. The receptor comes from a young man in good health. The rearrangement uses TRBV13 and TRBJ1-1; a weak D match, TRBD1 (6 bases). The CDR3 loop is CASSSWDNPNTEAFF. The CDR3 region has the DNA TGTGCCAGCAGCTCCTGGGACAATCCGAACACTGAAGCTTTCTTT.